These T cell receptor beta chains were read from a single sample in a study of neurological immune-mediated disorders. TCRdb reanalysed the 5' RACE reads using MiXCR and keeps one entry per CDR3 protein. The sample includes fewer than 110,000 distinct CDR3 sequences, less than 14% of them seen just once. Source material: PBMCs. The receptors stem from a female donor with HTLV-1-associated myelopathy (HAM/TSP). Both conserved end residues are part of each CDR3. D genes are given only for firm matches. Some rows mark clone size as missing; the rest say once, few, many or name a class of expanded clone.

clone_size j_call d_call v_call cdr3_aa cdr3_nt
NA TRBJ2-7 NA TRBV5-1 CASSLGSLYEQYF TGCGCCAGCAGCTTGGGCAGTCTCTACGAGCAGTACTTC
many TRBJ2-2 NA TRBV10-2 CASSEILYTGELFF TGCGCCAGCAGTGAGATCCTGTATACCGGGGAGCTGTTTTTT
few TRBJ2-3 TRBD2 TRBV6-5 CASRIAGETDTQYF TGTGCCAGCAGGATAGCGGGGGAGACAGATACGCAGTATTTT
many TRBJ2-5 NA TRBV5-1 CASSLSGGGETQYF TGCGCCAGCAGCTTGTCTGGGGGCGGGGAGACCCAGTACTTC
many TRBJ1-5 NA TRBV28 CASSLIAGQPQHF TGTGCCAGCAGTTTAATCGCTGGGCAGCCCCAGCATTTT
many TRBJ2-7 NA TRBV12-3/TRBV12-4 CASSVSYEQYF TGTGCCAGCAGTGTCTCCTACGAGCAGTACTTC
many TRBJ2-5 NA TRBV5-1 CASKMAVEETQYF TGCGCCAGCAAGATGGCCGTGGAGGAGACCCAGTACTTC
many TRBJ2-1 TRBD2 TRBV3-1 CASSQDDGWVAGPNEQFF TGTGCCAGCAGCCAAGATGACGGTTGGGTAGCGGGGCCCAATGAGCAGTTCTTC
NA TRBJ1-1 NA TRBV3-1 CASSQGLTGNTEAFF TGTGCCAGCAGCCAAGGACTCACCGGGAACACTGAAGCTTTCTTT
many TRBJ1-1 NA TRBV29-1 CSGGHPNTEAFF TGCAGTGGGGGACACCCGAACACTGAAGCTTTCTTT
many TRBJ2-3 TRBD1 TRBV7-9 CASTWTGAIVTQYF TGTGCCTCCACTTGGACAGGGGCGATTGTTACGCAGTATTTT
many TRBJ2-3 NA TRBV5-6 CASSLVAGIGTDTQYF TGTGCCAGCAGCTTGGTGGCGGGGATCGGCACAGATACGCAGTATTTT
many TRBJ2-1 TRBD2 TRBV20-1 CSAVLAGGLPSSYNEQFF TGCAGTGCCGTACTTGCGGGGGGACTCCCGAGCTCCTACAATGAGCAGTTCTTC
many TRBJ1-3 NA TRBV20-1 CSAFPRRAVGNTIYF TGCAGTGCTTTTCCCCGGAGGGCGGTTGGAAACACCATATATTTT
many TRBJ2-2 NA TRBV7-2 CASSFVTGELFF TGTGCCAGCAGCTTTGTTACCGGGGAGCTGTTTTTT
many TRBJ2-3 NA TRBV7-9 CASSRLGAGRSTDTQYF TGTGCCAGCAGCCGCCTGGGGGCAGGGCGGAGCACAGATACGCAGTATTTT
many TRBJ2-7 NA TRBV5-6 CASSFDSTYEQYF TGTGCCAGCAGCTTCGACAGCACCTACGAGCAGTACTTC
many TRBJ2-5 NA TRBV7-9 CASHDTGSGAKTQYF TGTGCCAGCCACGACACCGGGTCAGGTGCGAAGACCCAGTACTTC
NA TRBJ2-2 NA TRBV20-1 CSARADSGSSGELFF TGCAGTGCTAGAGCAGACAGTGGGTCCTCCGGGGAGCTGTTTTTT
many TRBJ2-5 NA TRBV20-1 CSAIGGLRVGETQYF TGCAGTGCTATAGGGGGATTGAGGGTGGGAGAGACCCAGTACTTC
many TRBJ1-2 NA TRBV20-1 CSARDVAQGDRGYTF TGCAGTGCTAGAGATGTGGCCCAGGGAGACCGTGGCTACACCTTC
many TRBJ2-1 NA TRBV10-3 CAISESTASSYNEQFF TGTGCCATCAGTGAGTCGACAGCGAGCTCCTACAATGAGCAGTTCTTC
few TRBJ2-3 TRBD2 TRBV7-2 CASSRTSGGPGRTDTQYF TGTGCCAGCAGCCGGACTAGCGGGGGGCCCGGCCGCACAGATACGCAGTATTTT
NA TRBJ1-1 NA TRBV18 CASATGNTEAFF TGTGCCAGCGCGACGGGGAACACTGAAGCTTTCTTT
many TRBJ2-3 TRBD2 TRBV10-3 CAISEWRGGYLTDTQYF TGTGCCATCAGTGAGTGGCGGGGGGGATACCTTACAGATACGCAGTATTTT
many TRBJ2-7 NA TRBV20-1 CSARDRQDPYEQYF TGCAGTGCTAGAGACCGACAGGATCCCTACGAGCAGTACTTC
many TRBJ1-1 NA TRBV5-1 CASSTEVGLTVQAFF TGCGCCAGCAGCACCGAGGTGGGGTTGACGGTACAAGCTTTCTTT
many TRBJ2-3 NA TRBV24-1 CATSDPGTGFGTDTQYF TGTGCCACCAGTGATCCGGGCACAGGGTTTGGTACAGATACGCAGTATTTT
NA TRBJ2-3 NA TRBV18 CASSPIDYRANPASTDTQYF TGTGCCAGCTCACCGATTGATTATAGGGCCAACCCGGCCAGCACAGATACGCAGTATTTT
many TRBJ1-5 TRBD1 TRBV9 CASSPRQGSIGQPQHF TGTGCCAGCAGCCCCCGACAGGGGAGTATCGGTCAGCCCCAGCATTTT
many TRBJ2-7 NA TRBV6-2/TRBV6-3 CASREAGVTYEQYF TGTGCCAGCAGGGAGGCCGGGGTTACCTACGAGCAGTACTTC
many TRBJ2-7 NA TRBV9 CASSVEALGPPYF TGTGCCAGCAGCGTAGAGGCTTTGGGCCCCCCGTACTTC
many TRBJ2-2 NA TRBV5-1 CASSLDAVGSAGELFF TGCGCCAGCAGCTTGGACGCGGTGGGAAGCGCCGGGGAGCTGTTTTTT
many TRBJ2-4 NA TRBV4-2 CASSQTLISGGGIQYF TGTGCCAGCAGCCAGACCTTAATCTCAGGGGGAGGCATTCAGTACTTC
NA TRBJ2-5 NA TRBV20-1 CSVAVWKVQETQYF TGCAGTGTTGCAGTATGGAAAGTTCAAGAGACCCAGTACTTC
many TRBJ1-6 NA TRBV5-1 CASSLEGPTYNSPLHF TGCGCCAGCAGCTTGGAGGGACCGACCTATAATTCACCCCTCCACTTT
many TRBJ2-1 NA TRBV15 CATSRARTENNEQFF TGTGCTACCAGCAGAGCTCGGACAGAAAACAATGAGCAGTTCTTC
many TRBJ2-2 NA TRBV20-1 CSARDGPGELFF TGCAGTGCTAGGGATGGTCCCGGGGAGCTGTTTTTT
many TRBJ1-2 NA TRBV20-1 CSARHFGYGYTF TGCAGTGCTAGACACTTCGGGTATGGCTACACCTTC
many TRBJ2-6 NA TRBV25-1 CASSAGANVLTF TGTGCCAGCAGTGCGGGGGCCAACGTCCTGACTTTC